These 32 T cell receptor beta chains came from one sample sequenced in a study of blood T cell repertoires in COVID-19. Some clones are missing from TCRdb's copy, which holds only in-frame ones; the method was immunoSEQ multiplex PCR. The sample contains 120,000 to 150,000 clones, about 82% of which appear only once. Sequencing used peripheral blood. These receptors came from a middle-aged woman with active or convalescent COVID-19.

The V call is TRBV27, the J call TRBJ2-3; 11 bases line up with TRBD2. The CDR3 runs 18 residues. Trimming took 4 bases from V and 1 from J; bases not matched to a gene: 10. CDR1 and CDR2 from the germline V gene are MNHEY and SMNVEV (reference sequence). CDR3 loop: CASSSTSGTWGGTDTQYF. CDR3 nucleotide sequence: TGTGCCAGCAGTTCGACTAGCGGGACCTGGGGGGGCACAGATACGCAGTATTTT.

There are a few counts of this clone. The V and J genes are TRBV9 and TRBJ2-7, with 8 nucleotides matching TRBD1. The CDR3 contains 15 residues. V shed 4 bases and J 3 bases; nucleotides not matched to a gene: 9. Germline loops: CDR1 SGDLS, CDR2 YYNGEE. As DNA, the CDR3 is TGTGCCAGCAGCCCTGAGAGGGACAGGAGCTACGAGCAGTACTTC. Its translation is CASSPERDRSYEQYF.

The genes are TRBV21-1 and TRBJ1-1. TRBV21-1 is annotated as a pseudogene. This CDR3 comprises 12 residues. The CDR3 bases are TGTGCCAGCAAGGGGGGGGCGTGTGAAGCTTTCTTT. Amino acids: CASKGGACEAFF.

This clone was recorded once. The chain combines TRBV18 with TRBJ1-2; 10 bases are shared with TRBD1. With V trimmed by 3 bases and J by 4 bases, 5 bases remained unmatched. This CDR3 comprises 15 residues. CDR1 is KGHSH, CDR2 LQKENI, per germline. CDR3 nucleotides: TGTGCCAGCTCACCCCCGGGACAGGGGTCCTATGGCTACACCTTC. Its translation is CASSPPGQGSYGYTF.

The chain combines TRBV6-4 with TRBJ1-1; 7 positions agree with TRBD1. CDR1 MRHNA and CDR2 SNTAGT come from the germline V gene. V trimming: 6 bases; J trimming: 1 base; junction bases outside the gene matches: 5. The CDR3 loop spans 14 amino acids. Here the CDR3 DNA reads TGTGCCAGCAGGCCTTACAGGGGGAACACTGAAGCTTTCTTT. Translated: CASRPYRGNTEAFF.

The rearrangement joins TRBV10-1 to TRBJ2-2, with a possible D match to TRBD2 (6 bases). The CDR3 is 18 amino acids. Germline V gene lookup returns CDR1 WNHNN and CDR2 SYGVQD (reference sequence). In DNA form, the CDR3 reads TGCGGAGACCAATTTCACCAAAATCCGGGAGTTCAGGGAGGGGAGCTGTTTTTT. It codes for CGDQFHQNPGVQGGELFF.

This clone was seen a few times. The chain links TRBV28 to TRBJ2-3; the D gene is possibly TRBD2 (6 bases). This CDR3 has 15 residues. Germline loops: CDR1 MDHEN, CDR2 SYDVKM. The ends were cut back, 8 bases at V and 1 base at J, with 16 bases in the middle. The CDR3: CASGSWVAGTDTQYF. CDR3 DNA sequence: TGTGCCAGCGGATCCTGGGTAGCGGGCACAGATACGCAGTATTTT. The complete variable domain, with remaining parts taken from reference TRBV28 and TRBJ2-3, reads DVKVTQSSRYLVKRTGEKVFLECVQDMDHENMFWYRQDPGLGLRLIYFSYDVKMKEKGDIPEGYSVSREKKERFSLILESASTNQTSMYLCASGSWVAGTDTQYFGPGTRLTVL.

The rearrangement links TRBV15 to TRBJ1-4; 8 bases are a match to TRBD1. The CDR3 loop spans 15 amino acids. CDR1 and CDR2 (germline): LNHNV, YYDKDF (reference sequence). V shed 0 bases and J 8 bases; nucleotides not matched to a gene: 5. CDR3 DNA: TGTGCCACCAGCAGAGATCCGTGGGACAGGGAAAAACTGTTTTTT. Residues: CATSRDPWDREKLFF.

This sequence joins TRBV7-9 and TRBJ1-1; D is unresolved. The ends were cut back, 5 bases at V and 2 bases at J, with 15 bases in the middle. Germline assignment: CDR1 SEHNR and CDR2 FQNEAQ (reference sequence). The CDR3 totals 15 residues. CDR3 sequence reads: CASSREAVRNTEAFF. The CDR3 DNA reads TGTGCCAGCAGCCGTGAGGCGGTGAGAAACACTGAAGCTTTCTTT.

The CDR3: CASSVGQGARSNQPQHF. The DNA of the CDR3 is TGTGCCAGTAGTGTCGGACAGGGGGCAAGGAGCAATCAGCCCCAGCATTTT. This chain connects TRBV19 to TRBJ1-5, with 11 bases that match TRBD1. V shed 5 bases and J 1 base; nucleotides not matched to a gene: 7. Germline V gives CDR1 LNHDA, CDR2 SQIVND (reference sequence). CDR3 size: 17 residues.

This chain connects TRBV4-3 to TRBJ2-3, with D possibly TRBD1 on 6 matching bases. The CDR3 spans 15 residues. CDR1 is LGHNA, CDR2 YSLEER, per germline. With 0 bases removed from V and 4 bases from J, the gap between germline ends came to 11 bases. The CDR3: CASSQDSRGSDTQYF. Written as DNA, the CDR3 is TGCGCCAGCAGCCAAGACTCGAGGGGGTCAGATACGCAGTATTTT.

This clone was counted a few times. The chain couples TRBV7-2 to TRBJ1-4; D is perhaps TRBD1 (5 bases). Between the trimmed V and J ends, which lost 4 bases and 8 bases, there was a span of 11 bases. The CDR3 extends over 13 amino acids. Germline V gene lookup returns CDR1 SGHTA and CDR2 FQGNSA. DNA for the CDR3: TGTGCCAGCAGCTCCAGGGTGTGGGAAAAACTGTTTTTT. Residues: CASSSRVWEKLFF.

The chain links TRBV5-8 to TRBJ1-1; 8 bases agree with TRBD1. The CDR3 sequence is 15 residues long. V was clipped by 4 bases and J by 1 base; unmatched bases: 6. Germline values: CDR1 SGHTS, CDR2 YDEGEE. The CDR3, as DNA: TGTGCCAGCAGCACCCGCGACAGGGGGAACACTGAAGCTTTCTTT. Translating it yields CASSTRDRGNTEAFF.

V and J are TRBV11-2 and TRBJ1-1; weak D call: TRBD1 (5 bases). The CDR3 loop spans 15 amino acids. Germline-derived CDR1 and CDR2 are SGHAT and FQNNGV. The V gene lost 1 base and the J gene lost 1 base, with 10 bases spanning the gap. The CDR3 DNA reads as TGTGCCAGCAGCTTAGCGGCGGGGCCGAACACTGAAGCTTTCTTT. This codes for CASSLAAGPNTEAFF. Based on the CDR3 plus reference TRBV11-2 and TRBJ1-1, the full variable domain is EAGVAQSPRYKIIEKRQSVAFWCNPISGHATLYWYQQILGQGPKLLIQFQNNGVVDDSQLPKDRFSAERLKGVDSTLKIQPAKLEDSAVYLCASSLAAGPNTEAFFGQGTRLTVV.

The V call is TRBV19, the J call TRBJ1-1, with 9 bases identical to TRBD1. Germline V gene sequence: CDR1 LNHDA, CDR2 SQIVND (reference sequence). This CDR3 is built from 14 residues. After removal of 4 bases from V and 9 bases from J, the junction contained 9 bases not matched to a gene. CDR3 coding DNA: TGTGCCAGTAGTAAAGCCGGGACAGGGACCCAAGCTTTCTTT. Amino acids: CASSKAGTGTQAFF.

This rearrangement joins TRBV4-1 to TRBJ1-1; TRBD1 matches 7 bases. The CDR3 extends over 17 amino acids. V was clipped by 0 bases and J by 0 bases; unmatched bases: 7. Germline assignment: CDR1 MGHRA and CDR2 YSYEKL. The CDR3 coding sequence is TGCGCCAGCAGCCAAGAGAGGGTGACAGGGATGAACACTGAAGCTTTCTTT. It specifies CASSQERVTGMNTEAFF.

The chain joins TRBV7-2 to TRBJ2-7; 7 nucleotides align to TRBD2. With V trimmed by 8 bases and J by 0 bases, 13 bases remained unmatched. This CDR3 comprises 16 residues. Per germline, CDR1 SGHTA and CDR2 FQGNSA. The CDR3 protein is CASAGVGGSPSYEQYF. CDR3 bases: TGTGCCAGCGCTGGGGTCGGCGGGAGCCCCTCCTACGAGCAGTACTTC.

CDR3 in DNA: TGTGCCACCAGCAGAGCTGGCAGAGGAATCTACGAGCAGTACTTC. It yields the protein CATSRAGRGIYEQYF. The chain employs TRBV15 and TRBJ2-7; D is unclear. The CDR3 loop spans 15 amino acids. Trimming took off 1 base at V and 3 bases at J, with 13 bases between the two ends. Germline V lookup: CDR1 LNHNV, CDR2 YYDKDF (reference sequence).

This clone is a singleton in its sample. The chain recombines TRBV18 with TRBJ2-7; the D gene is possibly TRBD2 (6 bases). V lost 4 bases and J lost 2, with 12 bases in between. The germline CDR1 and CDR2 sequences are KGHSH and LQKENI. CDR3 length: 14 amino acids. The CDR3 loop is CASSQEGQTYEQYF. The CDR3, as DNA: TGTGCCAGCTCACAGGAGGGGCAGACCTACGAGCAGTACTTC.

This chain joins TRBV18 and TRBJ1-1; 7 bases agree with TRBD1. This CDR3 region has 15 residues. Per germline, CDR1 KGHSH and CDR2 LQKENI. J lost 5 bases, V lost 6 bases, and 12 bases had no gene match. In DNA form, the CDR3 reads TGTGCCAGCTCCTCCCGGAGGGGGCCGGGGACTGAAGCTTTCTTT. Protein sequence: CASSSRRGPGTEAFF.

The chain joins TRBV6-1 to TRBJ1-3; no firm D call. V gave up 1 base and J gave up 4 bases, with 5 bases separating them. The CDR3 has 13 residues. Germline V gene sequence: CDR1 MNHNS, CDR2 SASEGT. The DNA for the CDR3 is TGTGCCAGCAGTGAAGTCTCGGGAAACACCATATATTTT. Translation: CASSEVSGNTIYF.

V and J are TRBV28 and TRBJ1-2, with TRBD1 as a possible D gene (5 bases). The ends were cut back, 6 bases at V and 5 bases at J, with 10 bases in the middle. Looked up from germline, CDR1 is MDHEN and CDR2 is SYDVKM. This CDR3 contains 12 residues. CDR3 nucleotides: TGTGCCAGCAGGAAACAGGAATATGGCTACACCTTC. Amino acids: CASRKQEYGYTF.

V gene TRBV9 combines with J gene TRBJ1-3, with 9 positions matching TRBD1. Looked up from germline, CDR1 is SGDLS and CDR2 is YYNGEE. The CDR3 contains 17 residues. The trim removed 3 bases at V and 0 bases at J, leaving 7 bases unmatched. The CDR3 DNA follows: TGTGCCAGCAGCGCCGGGACAGGGTCACTCTCTGGAAACACCATATATTTT. Translation: CASSAGTGSLSGNTIYF.

The genes are TRBV6-1 and TRBJ1-3, with a possible D match to TRBD1 (5 bases). CDR1 MNHNS and CDR2 SASEGT come from the germline V gene. The germline V and J ends were trimmed by 2 bases and 4 bases, with 9 bases remaining between them. The CDR3 covers 14 residues. The CDR3 protein is CASSERGSGNTIYF. CDR3 coding DNA: TGTGCCAGCAGTGAAAGGGGCTCCGGAAACACCATATATTTT.

This clone was observed a single time. The rearrangement joins TRBV6-1 to TRBJ1-4; D ambiguous. The V end was cut by 7 bases, the J end by 5 bases, with 14 bases between. The CDR3 sequence is 14 residues long. Germline assignment: CDR1 MNHNS and CDR2 SASEGT. Here the CDR3 DNA reads TGTGCCAGCACCCCAAGGAGTCAAAATGAAAAACTGTTTTTT. The encoded protein is CASTPRSQNEKLFF.

This clone was observed a single time. V and J are TRBV10-3 and TRBJ1-6, with D possibly matching TRBD1 (6 bases). Trimming pared 2 bases from V and 10 bases from J, leaving 12 bases between. Germline values: CDR1 ENHRY, CDR2 SYGVKD. This CDR3 is built from 14 residues. DNA of the CDR3: TGTGCCATCAGTGAGGGGTACAGGGAATCACCCCTCCACTTT. It is translated as CAISEGYRESPLHF.

This chain joins TRBV2 and TRBJ2-1, with D perhaps matching TRBD1 (7 bases). Looked up from germline, CDR1 is SNHLY and CDR2 is FYNNEI. V was cut by 5 bases and J by 6 bases, with 20 bases left in between. The CDR3 is 16 amino acids. The DNA of the CDR3 is TGTGCCAGCAGTTCTCCCCTCGGGGGACAGTTCAATGAGCAGTTCTTC. Protein product: CASSSPLGGQFNEQFF.

This clone was counted a single time. This chain joins TRBV11-3 and TRBJ2-5; 8 bases align to TRBD2. Germline CDR1 and CDR2: SGHNT and YENEEA. V was clipped by 6 bases and J by 7 bases; unmatched bases: 7. The CDR3 runs 13 residues. In nucleotides, the CDR3 is TGTGCCAGCAGTGTACACGGGAGGGGGACCCAGTACTTC. Encoded protein: CASSVHGRGTQYF.

This sequence joins TRBV11-2 and TRBJ1-1; 7 bases fit TRBD1. This CDR3 comprises 15 residues. Germline lookup yields CDR1 SGHAT and CDR2 FQNNGV. The ends lost 5 bases at V and 4 bases at J; junction bases unmatched: 10. This CDR3 is CASSPKGARGTEAFF. In nucleotides, the CDR3 is TGTGCCAGCAGCCCAAAGGGGGCGCGGGGCACTGAAGCTTTCTTT.

V and J are TRBV6-6 and TRBJ1-5, with TRBD1 matching 7 bases. Germline lookup yields CDR1 MNHNY and CDR2 SVGAGI (reference sequence). The CDR3 runs 15 residues. The V and J ends lost 5 bases and 4 bases, in that order; junction bases with no gene match: 8. The CDR3 DNA reads as TGTGCCAGCAGTCCAAACGACAGGGCAAATCAGCCCCAGCATTTT. This codes for CASSPNDRANQPQHF.

The V gene is TRBV7-6, the J gene TRBJ1-5; D unclear. Germline V CDR1 and CDR2: SGHVS, FNYEAQ. The CDR3 is 14 residues long. The germline V and J ends were trimmed by 5 bases and 6 bases, with 14 bases remaining between them. CDR3 residues: CASSSTARGQPQHF. The CDR3, as DNA: TGTGCCAGCAGCAGTACGGCACGAGGTCAGCCCCAGCATTTT.

The chain uses TRBV28 and TRBJ1-2; 7 bases align to TRBD1. The CDR3 contains 14 residues. Germline trimming cut 2 bases from V and 8 bases from J; bases unmatched to any gene: 8. The germline CDR1 and CDR2 sequences are MDHEN and SYDVKM. CDR3 in amino acids: CASSLGTAIGGYTF. CDR3 in DNA: TGTGCCAGCAGTTTAGGGACAGCCATCGGGGGCTACACCTTC.